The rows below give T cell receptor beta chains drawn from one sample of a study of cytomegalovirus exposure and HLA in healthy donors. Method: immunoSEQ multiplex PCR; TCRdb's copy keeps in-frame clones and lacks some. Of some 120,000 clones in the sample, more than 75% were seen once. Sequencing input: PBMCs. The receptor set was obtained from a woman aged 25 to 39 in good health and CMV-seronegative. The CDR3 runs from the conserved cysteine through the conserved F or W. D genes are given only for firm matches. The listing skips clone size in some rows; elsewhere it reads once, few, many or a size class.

CDR3 protein: CASSEEPSSYNEQFF
CDR3 DNA: TGTGCCAGCAGCGAAGAGCCGAGCTCCTACAATGAGCAGTTCTTC
D gene: NA
clone size: NA
V gene: TRBV6-1
J gene: TRBJ2-1

CDR3 protein: CASSQTGVEQYF
CDR3 DNA: TGTGCCAGCAGCCAGACCGGGGTTGAGCAGTACTTC
D gene: NA
clone size: NA
V gene: TRBV14
J gene: TRBJ2-7

CDR3 protein: CASSLGGKKRETQYF
CDR3 DNA: TGTGCCAGCAGCTTAGGAGGGAAGAAGAGGGAGACCCAGTACTTC
D gene: NA
clone size: NA
V gene: TRBV5-6
J gene: TRBJ2-5

CDR3 protein: CARKGQRPNTGELFF
CDR3 DNA: TGTGCCAGAAAGGGACAGCGCCCGAACACCGGGGAGCTGTTTTTT
D gene: TRBD1
clone size: NA
V gene: TRBV19
J gene: TRBJ2-2

CDR3 protein: CASSIGSSGQGRETQYF
CDR3 DNA: TGTGCCAGTAGTATAGGTTCTAGCGGTCAGGGAAGAGAGACCCAGTACTTC
D gene: TRBD2
clone size: NA
V gene: TRBV19
J gene: TRBJ2-5

CDR3 protein: CASSVDRGREKLFF
CDR3 DNA: TGTGCCAGCAGTGTGGACAGGGGTCGGGAAAAACTGTTTTTT
D gene: TRBD1
clone size: once
V gene: TRBV2
J gene: TRBJ1-4

CDR3 protein: CASSLYRLSSYEQYF
CDR3 DNA: TGTGCCAGCAGCCTGTACAGGCTGAGCTCCTACGAGCAGTACTTC
D gene: NA
clone size: NA
V gene: TRBV11-2
J gene: TRBJ2-7

CDR3 protein: CASSEWRADEQFF
CDR3 DNA: TGTGCCAGCAGTGAATGGAGGGCGGATGAGCAGTTCTTC
D gene: NA
clone size: NA
V gene: TRBV25-1
J gene: TRBJ2-1

CDR3 protein: CAIKGTGDYNEQFF
CDR3 DNA: TGTGCCATCAAAGGGACAGGGGACTACAATGAGCAGTTCTTC
D gene: TRBD1
clone size: NA
V gene: TRBV10-3
J gene: TRBJ2-1

CDR3 protein: CASSSSLRDSNTGELFF
CDR3 DNA: TGTGCCAGCAGCAGCAGCCTCCGGGACTCAAACACCGGGGAGCTGTTTTTT
D gene: NA
clone size: NA
V gene: TRBV11-2
J gene: TRBJ2-2

CDR3 protein: CASSQGARGNTIYF
CDR3 DNA: TGTGCCAGTAGTCAGGGGGCGCGAGGAAACACCATATATTTT
D gene: TRBD1
clone size: NA
V gene: TRBV19
J gene: TRBJ1-3

CDR3 protein: CASRRNSNQPQHF
CDR3 DNA: TGTGCCAGCAGGAGGAATAGCAATCAGCCCCAGCATTTT
D gene: NA
clone size: NA
V gene: TRBV7-2
J gene: TRBJ1-5

CDR3 protein: CAWSREGGINEQYF
CDR3 DNA: TGTGCCTGGTCTCGGGAAGGGGGCATAAACGAGCAGTACTTC
D gene: TRBD1
clone size: NA
V gene: TRBV30
J gene: TRBJ2-7

CDR3 protein: CASSSLAQISYEQYF
CDR3 DNA: TGTGCCAGCAGTTCACTAGCACAAATCAGCTACGAGCAGTACTTC
D gene: NA
clone size: once
V gene: TRBV6-5
J gene: TRBJ2-7

CDR3 protein: CASSSVPGQGAYEQYF
CDR3 DNA: TGCGCCAGCAGCTCGGTCCCGGGACAGGGGGCCTACGAGCAGTACTTC
D gene: TRBD1
clone size: NA
V gene: TRBV5-1
J gene: TRBJ2-7

CDR3 protein: CASSPLRDRTIGYTF
CDR3 DNA: TGTGCCAGCTCTCCTCTCCGGGACAGAACTATTGGCTACACCTTC
D gene: TRBD1
clone size: NA
V gene: TRBV18
J gene: TRBJ1-2

CDR3 protein: CASSFRLAGSTDTQYF
CDR3 DNA: TGTGCCAGCAGCTTCCGACTAGCGGGGAGCACAGATACGCAGTATTTT
D gene: TRBD2
clone size: once
V gene: TRBV5-6
J gene: TRBJ2-3

CDR3 protein: CASSFAGTSGGASGELFF
CDR3 DNA: TGTGCCAGCAGCTTTGCGGGGACTAGCGGGGGGGCTTCCGGGGAGCTGTTTTTT
D gene: NA
clone size: few
V gene: TRBV12-1
J gene: TRBJ2-2

CDR3 protein: CASTYRARGRAHEQYF
CDR3 DNA: TGTGCCAGCACCTACAGGGCCCGGGGGAGGGCCCACGAGCAGTACTTC
D gene: NA
clone size: NA
V gene: TRBV28
J gene: TRBJ2-7

CDR3 protein: CASSPAVRQGAPGANVLTF
CDR3 DNA: TGTGCCAGCAGCCCTGCCGTCCGACAGGGGGCGCCTGGGGCCAACGTCCTGACTTTC
D gene: TRBD1
clone size: NA
V gene: TRBV5-4
J gene: TRBJ2-6

CDR3 protein: CATTTGSYEQYF
CDR3 DNA: TGTGCCACTACGACAGGGTCCTACGAGCAGTACTTC
D gene: TRBD1
clone size: NA
V gene: TRBV6-6
J gene: TRBJ2-7

CDR3 protein: CASSLRLAEETQYF
CDR3 DNA: TGTGCCAGCAGCTTGCGACTAGCAGAGGAGACCCAGTACTTC
D gene: TRBD2
clone size: NA
V gene: TRBV7-8
J gene: TRBJ2-5

CDR3 protein: CASTQGAYEQYF
CDR3 DNA: TGTGCCAGCACCCAGGGGGCGTACGAGCAGTACTTC
D gene: TRBD1
clone size: NA
V gene: TRBV11-3
J gene: TRBJ2-7

CDR3 protein: CASSLATMNTEAFF
CDR3 DNA: TGTGCCAGCAGCTTAGCAACTATGAACACTGAAGCTTTCTTT
D gene: NA
clone size: NA
V gene: TRBV11-2
J gene: TRBJ1-1

CDR3 protein: CAWTSSRQVLSYAGELFF
CDR3 DNA: TGTGCCTGGACCTCGTCTCGACAGGTCCTCTCCTATGCCGGGGAGCTGTTTTTT
D gene: NA
clone size: NA
V gene: TRBV30
J gene: TRBJ2-2

CDR3 protein: CASRPLGQTSSPLHF
CDR3 DNA: TGTGCCAGCAGACCCCTCGGACAGACGAGTTCACCCCTCCACTTT
D gene: NA
clone size: NA
V gene: TRBV7-9
J gene: TRBJ1-6

CDR3 protein: CASSLDTGGYGYTF
CDR3 DNA: TGTGCCAGCAGCTTAGATACGGGAGGTTATGGCTACACCTTC
D gene: NA
clone size: NA
V gene: TRBV7-9
J gene: TRBJ1-2

CDR3 protein: CASSAWGDYEQYF
CDR3 DNA: TGTGCCAGCAGTGCCTGGGGAGACTACGAGCAGTACTTC
D gene: NA
clone size: few
V gene: TRBV2
J gene: TRBJ2-7

CDR3 protein: CASSKGGTGGKRYGYTF
CDR3 DNA: TGTGCCAGCAGCAAAGGTGGGACAGGGGGTAAACGCTATGGCTACACCTTC
D gene: NA
clone size: NA
V gene: TRBV21-1
J gene: TRBJ1-2

CDR3 protein: CATRTANYGYTF
CDR3 DNA: TGTGCCACCCGGACAGCGAACTATGGCTACACCTTC
D gene: NA
clone size: NA
V gene: TRBV6-1
J gene: TRBJ1-2

CDR3 protein: CATSDSSSYEQYF
CDR3 DNA: TGTGCCACCAGCGACAGCAGCTCCTACGAGCAGTACTTC
D gene: NA
clone size: NA
V gene: TRBV27
J gene: TRBJ2-7

CDR3 protein: CASSYGRGSNQPQHF
CDR3 DNA: TGTGCCAGCAGTTACGGCAGGGGGAGCAATCAGCCCCAGCATTTT
D gene: TRBD1
clone size: NA
V gene: TRBV6-5
J gene: TRBJ1-5

CDR3 protein: CASSVSGTVSSPSYSPLHF
CDR3 DNA: TGTGCCAGCAGCGTGTCCGGGACAGTCTCTAGTCCGTCATATTCACCCCTCCACTTT
D gene: TRBD1
clone size: NA
V gene: TRBV9
J gene: TRBJ1-6

CDR3 protein: CASSLVQGADTQYF
CDR3 DNA: TGTGCCAGCAGCTTAGTTCAGGGTGCAGATACGCAGTATTTT
D gene: NA
clone size: NA
V gene: TRBV7-8
J gene: TRBJ2-3

CDR3 protein: CASSIVRDYMNTEAFF
CDR3 DNA: TGTGCCAGTAGTATAGTTAGGGACTACATGAACACTGAAGCTTTCTTT
D gene: NA
clone size: once
V gene: TRBV19
J gene: TRBJ1-1

CDR3 protein: CASSFRLAGDTQYF
CDR3 DNA: TGTGCCAGCAGCTTCCGACTAGCGGGAGATACGCAGTATTTT
D gene: TRBD2
clone size: NA
V gene: TRBV5-6
J gene: TRBJ2-3

CDR3 protein: CASSVELAGGKDTQYF
CDR3 DNA: TGTGCCAGCAGCGTAGAACTAGCGGGGGGGAAAGATACGCAGTATTTT
D gene: TRBD2
clone size: NA
V gene: TRBV9
J gene: TRBJ2-3

CDR3 protein: CASSSRLAGASTDTQYF
CDR3 DNA: TGTGCCAGCAGCTCTAGACTAGCGGGGGCCAGCACAGATACGCAGTATTTT
D gene: TRBD2
clone size: NA
V gene: TRBV5-4
J gene: TRBJ2-3

CDR3 protein: CASSPAVLSSYEQYF
CDR3 DNA: TGTGCCAGCAGCCCGGCGGTTTTGAGCTCCTACGAGCAGTACTTC
D gene: NA
clone size: NA
V gene: TRBV7-9
J gene: TRBJ2-7

CDR3 protein: CASSVKGQPTNTEAFF
CDR3 DNA: TGTGCCAGCAGCGTAAAAGGACAGCCTACGAACACTGAAGCTTTCTTT
D gene: NA
clone size: many
V gene: TRBV9
J gene: TRBJ1-1

CDR3 protein: CASQGGRGTGELFF
CDR3 DNA: TGCGCCAGCCAGGGGGGCCGTGGCACCGGGGAGCTGTTTTTT
D gene: NA
clone size: NA
V gene: TRBV5-1
J gene: TRBJ2-2

CDR3 protein: CASSLGFDRANYGYTF
CDR3 DNA: TGTGCCAGCAGCTTAGGGTTCGACAGGGCTAACTATGGCTACACCTTC
D gene: TRBD1
clone size: NA
V gene: TRBV7-2
J gene: TRBJ1-2

CDR3 protein: CASSSASGVYEQFF
CDR3 DNA: TGTGCCAGCAGTTCCGCTAGCGGGGTCTATGAGCAGTTCTTC
D gene: TRBD2
clone size: NA
V gene: TRBV6-5
J gene: TRBJ2-1

CDR3 protein: CASSSGVVRDTQYF
CDR3 DNA: TGTGCCAGCAGCTCAGGGGTTGTTAGAGATACGCAGTATTTT
D gene: NA
clone size: NA
V gene: TRBV5-4
J gene: TRBJ2-3

CDR3 protein: CASSEGGAYTEAFF
CDR3 DNA: TGTGCCAGCAGTGAAGGGGGGGCTTACACTGAAGCTTTCTTT
D gene: NA
clone size: once
V gene: TRBV25-1
J gene: TRBJ1-1

CDR3 protein: CSVQGARLYNEQFF
CDR3 DNA: TGCAGCGTCCAGGGGGCTCGGTTATACAATGAGCAGTTCTTC
D gene: TRBD1
clone size: once
V gene: TRBV29-1
J gene: TRBJ2-1

CDR3 protein: CASSQIMGQGNTEAFF
CDR3 DNA: TGTGCCAGCAGCCAAATAATGGGACAGGGGAACACTGAAGCTTTCTTT
D gene: TRBD1
clone size: NA
V gene: TRBV4-2
J gene: TRBJ1-1

CDR3 protein: CASSSIARWENYGYTF
CDR3 DNA: TGTGCCAGCAGCTCCATCGCTCGGTGGGAGAACTATGGCTACACCTTC
D gene: NA
clone size: NA
V gene: TRBV5-8
J gene: TRBJ1-2

CDR3 protein: CASSPLGGQVYGYTF
CDR3 DNA: TGTGCCAGCAGTCCACTCGGGGGGCAGGTCTATGGCTACACCTTC
D gene: NA
clone size: NA
V gene: TRBV14
J gene: TRBJ1-2

CDR3 protein: CASSLDSREQFF
CDR3 DNA: TGTGCCAGCAGCTTGGACAGTCGTGAGCAGTTCTTC
D gene: NA
clone size: NA
V gene: TRBV28
J gene: TRBJ2-1

CDR3 protein: CASSLAGTGIGSPLHF
CDR3 DNA: TGCGCCAGCAGCTTGGCCGGGACAGGGATTGGGTCACCCCTCCACTTT
D gene: TRBD1
clone size: few
V gene: TRBV5-1
J gene: TRBJ1-6

CDR3 protein: CASSFPTSGGTGELFF
CDR3 DNA: TGTGCCAGCAGCTTCCCGACTAGCGGGGGGACCGGGGAGCTGTTTTTT
D gene: TRBD2
clone size: few
V gene: TRBV5-4
J gene: TRBJ2-2

CDR3 protein: CASSPQGVSNQPQHF
CDR3 DNA: TGTGCCAGCAGTCCACAGGGAGTTAGCAATCAGCCCCAGCATTTT
D gene: NA
clone size: NA
V gene: TRBV27
J gene: TRBJ1-5

CDR3 protein: CAWSRPGGQGDYGYTF
CDR3 DNA: TGTGCCTGGAGTCGACCCGGGGGACAGGGGGACTATGGCTACACCTTC
D gene: TRBD1
clone size: NA
V gene: TRBV30
J gene: TRBJ1-2

CDR3 protein: CASSERGGRFF
CDR3 DNA: TGTGCCAGCAGCGAGCGGGGGGGCCGGTTCTTC
D gene: TRBD2
clone size: NA
V gene: TRBV2
J gene: TRBJ2-1

CDR3 protein: CAWSTDRSEQYF
CDR3 DNA: TGTGCCTGGAGCACGGACAGGTCAGAGCAGTACTTC
D gene: TRBD1
clone size: NA
V gene: TRBV30
J gene: TRBJ2-7

CDR3 protein: CASSLVGLANTGELFF
CDR3 DNA: TGTGCCAGCAGCTTAGTTGGGCTAGCCAACACCGGGGAGCTGTTTTTT
D gene: NA
clone size: NA
V gene: TRBV7-2
J gene: TRBJ2-2

CDR3 protein: CASSRLRNTEAFF
CDR3 DNA: TGTGCCAGCAGCCGTCTCAGGAACACTGAAGCTTTCTTT
D gene: NA
clone size: NA
V gene: TRBV11-3
J gene: TRBJ1-1